These 3 T cell receptor beta chains originate from one sample sequenced in a study of blood T cell repertoires in COVID-19. Using immunoSEQ multiplex PCR, the repertoire was profiled, and TCRdb retains in-frame clones only, with some absent. The data contain about 270,000 clones, approximately 88% of them singletons. Sequencing was performed on peripheral blood. The receptors were sampled from a man aged 50 to 59 with acute or convalescent COVID-19.

The chain combines TRBV3-1 (or the pseudogene TRBV3-2) with TRBJ2-3, with D maybe TRBD2 (6 bases). V was cut by 0 bases and J by 5 bases, with 12 bases left in between. The CDR3 covers 15 residues. Germline assignment: CDR1 LGHDT and CDR2 YNNKEL (reference sequence). The CDR3: CASSQDRSGRDTQYF. The CDR3, as DNA: TGTGCCAGCAGCCAAGACAGAAGCGGGCGAGATACGCAGTATTTT.

This clone was seen only once. The CDR3 reads CASSHPTSGSSYEQYF. CDR3 nucleotides: TGTGCCAGCAGCCACCCCACTAGCGGGAGCTCCTACGAGCAGTACTTC. This chain uses TRBV4-2 with TRBJ2-7, with 11 bases aligning to TRBD2. Trimming cost V 3 bases and J 0 bases; bases outside gene matches: 4. The CDR3 contains 16 residues. From germline, CDR1 is LGHNA and CDR2 YNFKEQ.

The V gene is TRBV2, the J gene TRBJ2-3, with TRBD2 identical over 10 bases. From germline, CDR1 is SNHLY and CDR2 FYNNEI. This CDR3 region has 16 residues. Trimming at V came to 4 bases and at J to 5 bases, leaving 9 bases not matched to a gene. In nucleotides, the CDR3 is TGTGCCAGCAGTGGACAGGGACTAGCGAATCAAGATACGCAGTATTTT. This sequence encodes CASSGQGLANQDTQYF.